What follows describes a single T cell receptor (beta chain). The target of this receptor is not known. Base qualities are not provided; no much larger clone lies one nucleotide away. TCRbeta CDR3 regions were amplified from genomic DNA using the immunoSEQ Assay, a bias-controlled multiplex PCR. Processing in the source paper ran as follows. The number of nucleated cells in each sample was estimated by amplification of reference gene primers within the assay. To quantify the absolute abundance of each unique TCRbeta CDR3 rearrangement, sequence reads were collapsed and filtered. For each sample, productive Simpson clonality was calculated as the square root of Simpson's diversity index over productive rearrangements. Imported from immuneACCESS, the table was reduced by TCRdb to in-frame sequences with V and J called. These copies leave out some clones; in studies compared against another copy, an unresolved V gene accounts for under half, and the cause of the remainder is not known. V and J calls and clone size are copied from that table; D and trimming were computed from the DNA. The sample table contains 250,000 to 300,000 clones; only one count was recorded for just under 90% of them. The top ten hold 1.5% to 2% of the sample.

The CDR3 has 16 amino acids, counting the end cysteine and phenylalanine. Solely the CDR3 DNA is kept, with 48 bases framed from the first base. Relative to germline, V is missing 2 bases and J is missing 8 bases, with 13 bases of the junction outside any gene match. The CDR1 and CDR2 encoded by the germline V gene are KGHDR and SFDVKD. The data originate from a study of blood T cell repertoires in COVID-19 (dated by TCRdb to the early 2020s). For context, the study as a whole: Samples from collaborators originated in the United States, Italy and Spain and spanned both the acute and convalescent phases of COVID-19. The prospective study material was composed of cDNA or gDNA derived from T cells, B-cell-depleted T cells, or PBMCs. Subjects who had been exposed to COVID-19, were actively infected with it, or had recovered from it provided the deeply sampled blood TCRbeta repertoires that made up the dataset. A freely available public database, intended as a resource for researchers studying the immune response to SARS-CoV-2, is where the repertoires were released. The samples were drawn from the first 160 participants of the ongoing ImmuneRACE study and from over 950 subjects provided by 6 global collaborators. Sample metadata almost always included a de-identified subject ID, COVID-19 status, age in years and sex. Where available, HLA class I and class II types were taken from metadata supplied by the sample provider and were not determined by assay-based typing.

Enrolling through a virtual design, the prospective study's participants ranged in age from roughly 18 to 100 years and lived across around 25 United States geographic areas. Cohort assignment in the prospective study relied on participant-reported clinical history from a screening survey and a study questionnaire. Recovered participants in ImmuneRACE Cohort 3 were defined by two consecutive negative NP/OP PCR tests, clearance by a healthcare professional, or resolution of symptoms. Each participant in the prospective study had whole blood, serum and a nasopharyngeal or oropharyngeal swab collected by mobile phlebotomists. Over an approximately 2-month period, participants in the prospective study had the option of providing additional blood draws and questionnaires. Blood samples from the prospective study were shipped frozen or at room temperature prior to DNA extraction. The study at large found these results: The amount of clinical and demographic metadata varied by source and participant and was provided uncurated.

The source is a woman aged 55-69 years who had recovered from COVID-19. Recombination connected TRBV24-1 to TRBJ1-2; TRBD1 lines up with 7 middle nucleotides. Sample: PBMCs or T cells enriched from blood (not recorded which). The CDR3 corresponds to CATSDWDSLVSMGYTF. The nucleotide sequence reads TGTGCCACCAGTGATTGGGACAGCCTGGTTTCGATGGGCTACACCTTC.